The clone carrying this T cell receptor (beta chain) showed up many times. Its specificity is unknown. Newly diagnosed patients aged 18 to 65 had hyperthyroidism of under 2 months' duration. What was amplified from RNA transcripts were TCR beta CDR3 regions. A first-round RT-PCR of the TCR CDR3 used the HTBI primer set. TCRdb analysed the multiplex PCR reads with MiXCR anew, one entry per CDR3 protein. Here the sample spans a few hundred thousand distinct CDR3 sequences, about 21% being singletons. The J segment lost 5 bases and the V segment lost 6 bases, leaving 10 bases of the junction unmatched. The CDR3 has 14 residues. CDR1 and CDR2 from the germline V gene are DFQATT and SNEGSKA (reference sequence). This specimen belongs to a study of T cells in Graves' hyperthyroidism and ophthalmopathy. Study-level findings and limits: Before onset, ophthalmopathy was predicted by the model a median around 6.5 months earlier. From stable hyperthyroidism, ophthalmopathy was separated by a 13 V-J model.

This chain joins TRBV20-1 and TRBJ1-5; 7 bases line up with TRBD1. Sequenced sample: blood. The clonotype originates from a woman aged 45-65 years with Graves' hyperthyroidism. As DNA, the CDR3 is TGCAGTGCCAAGTGGGGACAGCAGCATCAGCCCCAGCATTTT. It codes for CSAKWGQQHQPQHF.